These T cell receptor beta chains were read from a single sample in a study of shared clonotypes between healthy human individuals. The method was immunoSEQ multiplex PCR; TCRdb's version includes in-frame clones alone and lacks a portion of them. The table lists roughly 1,600,000 clones, about 98.5% of them singletons. Sequences were obtained from naive CD4+ T cells sorted from blood. The origin of the receptors is a young man in good health. Each CDR3 is given with its conserved first and last residue. D genes are given only for firm matches. Part of the rows lack a size; the others show once, few, many or a class for expanded clones.

V	D	J	size	DNA	CDR3
TRBV2	TRBD1	TRBJ2-2	.	TGTGCCAGCAGTTGGGGACAGCTAAACACCGGGGAGCTGTTTTTT	CASSWGQLNTGELFF
TRBV18	TRBD2	TRBJ2-3	.	TGTGCCAGCTCATCACTAGCGGGCTCCCCCACAGATACGCAGTATTTT	CASSSLAGSPTDTQYF
TRBV27	.	TRBJ2-3	.	TGTGCCAGCAGTTTGAGGGATACGCAGTATTTT	CASSLRDTQYF
TRBV7-9	.	TRBJ1-4	.	TGTGCCAGCACCCGAGGTCGGGCTCCAACTAATGAAAAACTGTTTTTT	CASTRGRAPTNEKLFF
TRBV18	.	TRBJ1-2	.	TGTGCCAGCTCACCAGGTGCTGCTAACTATGGCTACACCTTC	CASSPGAANYGYTF
TRBV28	.	TRBJ2-7	.	TGTGCCAGCTGGGGCATCGGCGAGCAGTACTTC	CASWGIGEQYF
TRBV23-1	TRBD1	TRBJ2-7	.	TGCGCCAGCAGTCAATCGTGGGGGACAGGGACCTACGAGCAGTACTTC	CASSQSWGTGTYEQYF
TRBV7-9	TRBD2	TRBJ2-1	.	TGTGCCAGCAGCTTAGCTTTAGCGGGGTTTTACAATGAGCAGTTCTTC	CASSLALAGFYNEQFF
TRBV9	.	TRBJ2-2	.	TGTGCCAGCAGCGTAGGGGCGGTAGCCGGGGAGCTGTTTTTT	CASSVGAVAGELFF
TRBV29-1	TRBD2	TRBJ2-7	.	TGCAGCGTTGAAGAAAGCGGGAGGGAGACCTACGAGCAGTACTTC	CSVEESGRETYEQYF
TRBV9	.	TRBJ2-1	.	TGTGCCAGCAGCTCCGACGCGGGCTCCTACAATGAGCAGTTCTTC	CASSSDAGSYNEQFF
TRBV5-4	.	TRBJ1-2	.	TGTGCCAGCAGCTTGGTAGCAGGTGGGGAGGGTGGCTACACCTTC	CASSLVAGGEGGYTF
TRBV5-5	.	TRBJ2-6	.	TGTGCCAGCACCCGCCTTAGCTCTGGGGCCAACGTCCTGACTTTC	CASTRLSSGANVLTF
TRBV2	.	TRBJ2-2	.	TGTGCCAGCACCCCCCGTGTGGCAGGGAACACCGGGGAGCTGTTTTTT	CASTPRVAGNTGELFF
TRBV19	.	TRBJ2-2	.	TGTGCCAGCCCCAATAGGGTCGGGGAGCTGTTTTTT	CASPNRVGELFF
TRBV6-6	.	TRBJ2-7	.	TGTGCCAGCAGTTACGGAGAGTACGAGCAGTACTTC	CASSYGEYEQYF
TRBV19	.	TRBJ1-1	once	TGTGCCAGTAGCCTTACGCTGGGAATGGCTTTCTTT	CASSLTLGMAFF
TRBV6-4	.	TRBJ2-2	once	TGTGCCAGCAGTCTGGACGGGAACACCGGGGAGCTGTTTTTT	CASSLDGNTGELFF
TRBV29-1	.	TRBJ1-4	.	TGCAGCGTTGAAGGGACGGTGCAGGAAAAACTGTTTTTT	CSVEGTVQEKLFF
TRBV28	.	TRBJ1-1	.	TGTGCCAGCAGTCCTAACACTGAAGCTTTCTTT	CASSPNTEAFF
TRBV5-5	.	TRBJ2-1	.	TGTGCCAGCAGCTCTCTAACCATCAGCTCCTACAATGAGCAGTTCTTC	CASSSLTISSYNEQFF
TRBV27	TRBD2	TRBJ2-1	once	TGTGCCAGCAGTCTAGCGGGAGGTCCCTACAATGAGCAGTTCTTC	CASSLAGGPYNEQFF
TRBV6-4	.	TRBJ1-2	.	TGTGCCAGCAGTGACTCGAGGAGGGGTGGCTACACCTTC	CASSDSRRGGYTF